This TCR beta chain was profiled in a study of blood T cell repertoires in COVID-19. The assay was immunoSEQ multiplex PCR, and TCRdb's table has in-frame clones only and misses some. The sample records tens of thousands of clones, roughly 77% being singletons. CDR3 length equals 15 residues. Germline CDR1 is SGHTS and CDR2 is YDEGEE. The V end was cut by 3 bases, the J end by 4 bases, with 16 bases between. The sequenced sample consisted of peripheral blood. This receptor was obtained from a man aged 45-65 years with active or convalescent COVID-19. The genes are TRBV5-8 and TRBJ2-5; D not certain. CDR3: CASSSSGSRVETQYF. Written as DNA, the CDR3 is TGTGCCAGCAGCTCCTCCGGTTCCCGGGTAGAGACCCAGTACTTC.